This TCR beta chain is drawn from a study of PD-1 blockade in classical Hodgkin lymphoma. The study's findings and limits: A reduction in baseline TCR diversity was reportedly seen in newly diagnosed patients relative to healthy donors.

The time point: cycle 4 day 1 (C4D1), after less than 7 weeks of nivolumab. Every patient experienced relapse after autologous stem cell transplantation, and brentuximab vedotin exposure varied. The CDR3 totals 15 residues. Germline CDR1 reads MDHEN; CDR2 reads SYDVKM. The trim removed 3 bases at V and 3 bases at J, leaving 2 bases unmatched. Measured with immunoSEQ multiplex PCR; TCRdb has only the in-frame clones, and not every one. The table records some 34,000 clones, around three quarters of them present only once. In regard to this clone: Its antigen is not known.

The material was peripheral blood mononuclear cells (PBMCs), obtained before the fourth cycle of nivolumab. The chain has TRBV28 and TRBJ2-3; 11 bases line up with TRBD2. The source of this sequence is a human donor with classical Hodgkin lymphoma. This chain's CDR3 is CASSFASGRTDTQYF. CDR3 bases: TGTGCCAGCAGTTTTGCTAGCGGGAGGACAGATACGCAGTATTTT.